Here is one T cell receptor beta chain with its context. No antigen is known for it. The library labeled individual cDNA molecules by adding unique molecular identifiers to them. From the RACE reads, TCRdb called clonotypes with MiXCR, one entry per CDR3 protein. This table has approximately 350,000 distinct CDR3 sequences, approximately 6.9% appearing once. This sample was taken from a study of human T cells and chemical hapten exposure. Study at large: Small pooled library volume differences chiefly drove per-sample TCR yield variation.

Broader study findings: Among expanded TCRs, significantly more large CDR3 similarity clusters formed than among controls.

The time point was: patch test 1, 2 weeks after DPC sensitization. Noted treatment: therapeutic diphenylcyclopropenone sensitization with weekly scalp DPC. V trimming: 6 bases; J trimming: 6 bases; junction bases outside the gene matches: 1. Germline V gives CDR1 LNHDA, CDR2 SQIVND (reference sequence). This CDR3 is 12 amino acids long. The sample here was whole blood, taken in connection with sensitization to the hapten diphenylcyclopropenone (DPC). This sequence was found in a woman aged 18-29 years with alopecia areata. Some clones in this sample may be carry-over from other donors' samples. V is TRBV19 and J is TRBJ1-5, with 8 bases fitting TRBD1. Here the CDR3 reads CASRTGAQPQHF. The CDR3 region has the DNA TGTGCCAGTAGGACAGGGGCTCAGCCCCAGCATTTT.